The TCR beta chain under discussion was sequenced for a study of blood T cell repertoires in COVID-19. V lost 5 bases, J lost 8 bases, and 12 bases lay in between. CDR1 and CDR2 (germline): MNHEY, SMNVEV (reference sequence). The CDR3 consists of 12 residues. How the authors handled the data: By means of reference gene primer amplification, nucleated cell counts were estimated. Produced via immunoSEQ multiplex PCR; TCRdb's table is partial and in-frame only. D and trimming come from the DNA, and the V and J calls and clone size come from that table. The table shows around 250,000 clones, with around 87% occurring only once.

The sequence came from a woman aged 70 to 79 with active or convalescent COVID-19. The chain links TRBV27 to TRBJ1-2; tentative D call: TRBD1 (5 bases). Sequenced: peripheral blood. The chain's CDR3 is CASSQSGLGYTF. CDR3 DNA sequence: TGTGCCAGCAGTCAATCAGGGTTGGGCTACACCTTC.